The next 9 T cell receptor beta chains were all read from a single sample in a study of blood T cell repertoires in COVID-19 (dated by TCRdb to about 2020). Library preparation used the immunoSEQ multiplex PCR assay. The immuneACCESS repertoire file appears here via TCRdb, limited to in-frame rearrangements. These files lack a portion of the clones; in checked studies, under half of the deficit traces to unresolved V genes, and the cause of the others is not known. The sample records about 210,000 clones, around 80% of which are singletons. The top ten constitute 12% of the sample. Sample: peripheral blood. These receptor sequences come from a woman in her forties with acute or convalescent COVID-19.

This chain connects TRBV25-1 to TRBJ2-7; D might be TRBD1 (6 bases). V lost 3 bases, J lost 2 bases, and 14 bases lay in between. The CDR3 is 15 residues long. Looked up from germline, CDR1 is MGHDK and CDR2 is SYGVNS. CDR3 nucleotides: TGTGCCAGCAGTGATGAGACAGGACCTCCCTACGAGCAGTACTTC. Its translation: CASSDETGPPYEQYF.

This sequence joins TRBV9 and TRBJ1-6, with a tentative D call TRBD1 (5 bases). Trimming removed 3 bases from V and 7 bases from J, with 5 bases in between. The CDR3 runs to 12 residues. Germline CDR1 SGDLS, CDR2 YYNGEE. The CDR3 spells CASSEGNSPLHF. The CDR3 DNA follows: TGTGCCAGCAGCGAGGGGAATTCACCCCTCCACTTT.

The V gene is TRBV7-2, the J gene TRBJ2-1; D might be TRBD2 (6 bases). This CDR3 spans 16 amino acids. V lost 5 bases and J 4 bases, leaving 18 bases between the germline ends. CDR1 is SGHTA, CDR2 FQGNSA, per germline. CDR3 residues: CASSPSGTGAYNEQFF. The CDR3 nucleotides are TGTGCCAGCAGCCCCTCCGGGACGGGAGCATACAATGAGCAGTTCTTC.

This chain uses TRBV2 with TRBJ2-3; D perhaps matches TRBD1 (5 bases). The CDR3 has 14 residues. The ends were cut back, 5 bases at V and 9 bases at J, with 18 bases in the middle. The germline V gene encodes CDR1 SNHLY and CDR2 FYNNEI. CDR3 coding DNA: TGTGCCAGCAGTCAGCGCCTCGAAGGGGCCACGCAGTATTTT. This sequence encodes CASSQRLEGATQYF.

This sequence joins TRBV4-3 and TRBJ2-7; 10 nucleotides line up with TRBD1. Looked up from germline, CDR1 is LGHNA and CDR2 is YSLEER. This CDR3 is built from 17 residues. V lost 3 bases to trimming and J lost 1 base; unmatched junction nucleotides: 9. The DNA of the CDR3 is TGCGCCAGCAGCCACGGGACAGGGGATATCTTGTCCTACGAGCAGTACTTC. Translated: CASSHGTGDILSYEQYF.

Only a few counts were recorded for this clone. The rearrangement joins TRBV7-3 to TRBJ2-2; 9 nucleotides line up with TRBD2. CDR1 is SGHTA, CDR2 FQGTGA, per germline. This CDR3 is 13 amino acids long. The junction had 0 bases not matched to a gene; V was cut back by 2 bases and J by 8 bases. CDR3 DNA: TGTGCCAGCAGCTTAGGACTAGCGGGGGAGCTGTTTTTT. Its translation: CASSLGLAGELFF.

The V call is TRBV7-9, the J call TRBJ2-1, with TRBD2 matching 8 bases. CDR3 size: 17 residues. The junction had 11 bases not matched to a gene; V was cut back by 0 bases and J by 7 bases. Germline CDR1 reads SEHNR; CDR2 reads FQNEAQ (reference sequence). The CDR3 bases are TGTGCCAGCAGCTTAGCGGGAGGTAGCGGGATTAAGAATGAGCAGTTCTTC. Encoded protein: CASSLAGGSGIKNEQFF.

J is TRBJ2-1 and V is TRBV2, with TRBD2 matching 14 bases. CDR1 and CDR2 from the germline V gene are SNHLY and FYNNEI. The CDR3 contains 14 residues. Unmatched junction bases numbered 6, after V lost 8 bases and J lost 9 bases. CDR3 sequence reads: CASDGTSGGSEQFF. CDR3 in DNA: TGTGCCAGCGATGGGACTAGCGGGGGCAGTGAGCAGTTCTTC. Filled out from reference TRBV2 and TRBJ2-1, the complete variable domain reads EPEVTQTPSHQVTQMGQEVILRCVPISNHLYFYWYRQILGQKVEFLVSFYNNEISEKSEIFDDQFSVERPDGSNFTLKIRSTKLEDSAMYFCASDGTSGGSEQFFGPGTRLTVL.

The chain links TRBV5-1 to TRBJ1-3; TRBD1 aligns across 8 bases. Germline CDR1 is SGHRS and CDR2 is YFSETQ. The CDR3 totals 19 residues. V lost 4 bases to trimming and J lost 0 bases; unmatched junction nucleotides: 15. The CDR3 sequence: CASSPSIRTGTGSGNTIYF. The CDR3 DNA follows: TGCGCCAGCAGCCCCTCAATCAGGACAGGGACCGGCTCTGGAAACACCATATATTTT.